This TCR beta chain was sequenced in a study of blood T cell repertoires in COVID-19. Across the whole study: COVID-19 samples from acute and convalescent phases originated in the United States, Italy and Spain.

This table comes from immunoSEQ multiplex PCR, and its TCRdb copy is limited to in-frame clones, with some not included. Of some 150,000 clones in the sample, 87% were seen once. The CDR3 contains 18 residues. V shed 3 bases, J shed 0 bases, and the junction held 9 bases outside the gene matches. The germline CDR1 and CDR2 sequences are KGHDR and SFDVKD. The chain uses TRBV24-1 and TRBJ2-5, with TRBD1 matching 10 bases. This clonotype originated in a man younger than 35 with active or convalescent COVID-19. Sequencing input: peripheral blood. The DNA for the CDR3 is TGTGCCACCAGTGATACGGGACAGGGGACTTGGTACCAAGAGACCCAGTACTTC. Amino acid sequence: CATSDTGQGTWYQETQYF.